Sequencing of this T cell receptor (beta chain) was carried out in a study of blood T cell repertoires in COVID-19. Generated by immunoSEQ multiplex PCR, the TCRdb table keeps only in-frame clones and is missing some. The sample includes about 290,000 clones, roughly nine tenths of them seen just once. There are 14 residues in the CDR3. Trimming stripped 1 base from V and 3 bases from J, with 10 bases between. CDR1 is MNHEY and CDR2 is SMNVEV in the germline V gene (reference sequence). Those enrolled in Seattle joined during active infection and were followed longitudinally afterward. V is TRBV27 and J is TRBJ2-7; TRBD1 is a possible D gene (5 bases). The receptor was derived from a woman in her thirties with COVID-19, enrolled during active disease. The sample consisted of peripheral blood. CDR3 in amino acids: CASSLYQGIYEQYF. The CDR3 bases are TGTGCCAGCAGTTTATATCAGGGTATCTACGAGCAGTACTTC.